Each of the 26 T cell receptor beta chains below was sequenced from the same sample in a study of blood T cell repertoires in COVID-19. Assay: immunoSEQ multiplex PCR; the TCRdb copy retains only in-frame clones and omits some. The repertoire consists of some 520,000 clones, with approximately 89% occurring once and the leading ten covering approximately 0.9%. What was sequenced was peripheral blood. These receptors were obtained from a man younger than 35 with COVID-19, enrolled during active disease.

This chain connects TRBV5-1 to TRBJ1-6; D possibly corresponds to TRBD1 (5 bases). Deletions cut 0 bases from V and 10 bases from J, with 17 bases between. CDR3 size: 16 residues. From germline, CDR1 is SGHRS and CDR2 YFSETQ. CDR3 DNA sequence: TGCGCCAGCAGCTTGGCCCCAGGGAGGTTTGGCTCACCCCTCCACTTT. Amino acids: CASSLAPGRFGSPLHF.

This chain uses TRBV9 with TRBJ1-3, with D possibly being TRBD1 (5 bases). This CDR3 has 15 amino acids. The V and J ends lost 3 bases and 2 bases respectively, with 12 bases between them. CDR1 SGDLS and CDR2 YYNGEE come from the germline V gene. CDR3 sequence: CASSGIGGAGNTIYF. For the CDR3, the DNA is TGTGCCAGCAGCGGCATCGGAGGGGCTGGAAACACCATATATTTT.

This clone was observed a handful of times. The CDR3: CASSEQENTEAFF. The CDR3 nucleotides are TGTGCCAGTAGTGAACAAGAGAACACTGAAGCTTTCTTT. V gene TRBV19 combines with J gene TRBJ1-1; D not certain. Per the germline V gene, CDR1 is LNHDA and CDR2 is SQIVND (reference sequence). Trimming pared 5 bases from V and 1 base from J, leaving 8 bases between. The CDR3 totals 13 residues.

The chain links TRBV19 to TRBJ2-1, with D hard to call. V was pared by 3 bases and J by 0 bases, with 12 bases between. The germline V gene has CDR1 LNHDA and CDR2 SQIVND (reference sequence). The CDR3 contains 16 residues. CDR3 DNA: TGTGCCAGTAGTATGAGTTTTGCGAGCTCCTACAATGAGCAGTTCTTC. The encoded protein is CASSMSFASSYNEQFF.

The genes are TRBV24-1 and TRBJ2-5; D not resolved. This CDR3 has 14 amino acids. Germline V gene sequence: CDR1 KGHDR, CDR2 SFDVKD. V was trimmed by 2 bases and J by 5 bases, leaving 11 bases between them. The CDR3 nucleotides read TGTGCCACCAGTGATTCTAGAGTAGTTGAGACCCAGTACTTC. Protein sequence: CATSDSRVVETQYF.

The V gene is TRBV27, the J gene TRBJ1-6; 8 bases are a match to TRBD1. CDR3 size: 15 residues. Germline loops: CDR1 MNHEY, CDR2 SMNVEV (reference sequence). Trimming at V came to 6 bases and at J to 6 bases, leaving 7 bases not matched to a gene. The CDR3 region is CASRMDRAGNSPLHF. For the CDR3, the DNA is TGTGCCAGCAGAATGGACAGGGCGGGTAATTCACCCCTCCACTTT.

This sequence joins TRBV7-2 and TRBJ2-2; 8 nucleotides agree with TRBD1. Germline CDR1 SGHTA, CDR2 FQGNSA. This CDR3 is 14 amino acids long. The V segment lost 4 bases and the J segment 6 bases; nucleotides outside the gene matches: 4. The CDR3 is CASSSGQAPGELFF. CDR3 DNA: TGTGCCAGCAGCTCGGGACAGGCGCCCGGGGAGCTGTTTTTT.

The sample holds one count of this clone. The chain combines TRBV2 with TRBJ2-6; perhaps TRBD2 as D (6 bases). The CDR3 spans 18 residues. Germline CDR1 and CDR2: SNHLY and FYNNEI. Trimming took off 1 base at V and 1 base at J, with 14 bases between the two ends. CDR3 bases: TGTGCCAGCAGTGAAGAGAGGGCAGGGAGGTCTGGGGCCAACGTCCTGACTTTC. This codes for CASSEERAGRSGANVLTF.

This clone has only one observation. V gene TRBV7-9 combines with J gene TRBJ2-2; D might be TRBD1 (6 bases). This CDR3 is built from 19 residues. The germline gives CDR1 SEHNR, CDR2 FQNEAQ (reference sequence). Trimming pared 0 bases from V and 3 bases from J, leaving 20 bases between. CDR3 DNA sequence: TGTGCCAGCAGCTTAGCGCTAGGACGGGACACAAGGGACACCGGGGAGCTGTTTTTT. This sequence encodes CASSLALGRDTRDTGELFF.

This clone was recorded only once. The chain links TRBV5-8 to TRBJ2-1; tentative D call: TRBD2 (7 bases). The V end was cut by 4 bases, the J end by 0 bases, with 17 bases between. The CDR3 runs 17 residues. Germline assignment: CDR1 SGHTS and CDR2 YDEGEE. The CDR3 region is CASSPLGGAGSYNEQFF. The CDR3 nucleotides are TGTGCCAGCAGCCCTCTAGGGGGGGCGGGCTCCTACAATGAGCAGTTCTTC. Full variable domain (outside the CDR3, taken from reference TRBV5-8 and TRBJ2-1): EAGVTQSPTHLIKTRGQQATLRCSPISGHTSVYWYQQALGLGLQFLLWYDEGEERNRGNFPPRFSGRQFPNYSSELNVNALELEDSALYLCASSPLGGAGSYNEQFFGPGTRLTVL.

This chain connects TRBV5-1 to TRBJ2-5; 9 bases align to TRBD2. CDR1 is SGHRS and CDR2 is YFSETQ in the germline V gene. The CDR3 extends over 18 amino acids. V gave up 3 bases and J gave up 2 bases; unmatched junction bases: 14. The CDR3: CASSSLTHSGRSQETQYF. CDR3 nucleotide sequence: TGCGCCAGCAGCTCCTTAACACATAGCGGGAGATCGCAAGAGACCCAGTACTTC. Based on the CDR3 plus reference TRBV5-1 and TRBJ2-5, the full variable domain is KAGVTQTPRYLIKTRGQQVTLSCSPISGHRSVSWYQQTPGQGLQFLFEYFSETQRNKGNFPGRFSGRQFSNSRSEMNVSTLELGDSALYLCASSSLTHSGRSQETQYFGPGTRLLVL.

The chain combines TRBV7-9 with TRBJ2-2, with D possibly matching TRBD2 (5 bases). The germline V and J ends were trimmed by 2 bases and 7 bases, with 8 bases remaining between them. This CDR3 has 13 residues. In germline, CDR1 is SEHNR, CDR2 FQNEAQ (reference sequence). CDR3 in DNA: TGTGCCAGCAGCTTACTAGAGGGCGGGGAGCTGTTTTTT. Translating gives CASSLLEGGELFF. The full variable domain, in which reference TRBV7-9 and TRBJ2-2 provide the parts outside the CDR3, is DTGVSQNPRHKITKRGQNVTFRCDPISEHNRLYWYRQTLGQGPEFLTYFQNEAQLEKSRLLSDRFSAERPKGSFSTLEIQRTEQGDSAMYLCASSLLEGGELFFGEGSRLTVL.

This clone was picked up one time. The rearrangement joins TRBV18 to TRBJ2-3, with 16 positions matching TRBD2. This CDR3 has 18 amino acids. V lost 3 bases and J lost 3; bases outside the gene matches: 6. Germline V gene lookup returns CDR1 KGHSH and CDR2 LQKENI. CDR3 DNA sequence: TGTGCCAGCTCACCGAAGGGACTAGCGGGGGGGAAGACAGATACGCAGTATTTT. Translation gives CASSPKGLAGGKTDTQYF.

The J gene is TRBJ1-2, the V gene TRBV29-1; a possible D gene is TRBD1 (5 bases). CDR1 SQVTM and CDR2 ANQGSEA come from the germline V gene. The CDR3 is made up of 12 amino acids. V was trimmed by 6 bases and J by 6 bases, leaving 14 bases between them. CDR3 amino acids: CSVGGAAHGYTF. The CDR3 bases are TGCAGCGTCGGCGGGGCGGCCCATGGCTACACCTTC.

The chain joins TRBV25-1 to TRBJ1-2; possible D gene TRBD1, 6 bases. CDR3 length equals 15 residues. The germline V gene encodes CDR1 MGHDK and CDR2 SYGVNS. V lost 5 bases, J lost 4 bases, and 17 bases lay in between. In DNA, the CDR3 is TGTGCCAGCAGTCCGTCGAGGGGACAACTCTATGGCTACACCTTC. This translates into CASSPSRGQLYGYTF.

V gene TRBV6-5 combines with J gene TRBJ2-6; D is ambiguous. Germline assignment: CDR1 MNHEY and CDR2 SVGAGI. The V gene lost 7 bases and the J gene lost 0 bases, with 10 bases spanning the gap. The length of the CDR3 is 15 residues. Here the CDR3 DNA reads TGTGCCAGCACGACTTTGGACTCTGGGGCCAACGTCCTGACTTTC. Residues: CASTTLDSGANVLTF.

The chain employs TRBV7-9 and TRBJ1-5, with TRBD1 identical over 7 bases. The germline V gene encodes CDR1 SEHNR and CDR2 FQNEAQ (reference sequence). The V and J ends lost 6 bases and 4 bases, in that order; junction bases with no gene match: 0. The CDR3 contains 12 residues. This CDR3 reads CASRQGNQPQHF. In DNA, the CDR3 is TGTGCCAGCAGACAGGGGAATCAGCCCCAGCATTTT.

The chain carries TRBV18 and TRBJ2-3; maybe TRBD1 (6 bases). The germline V and J ends were trimmed by 8 bases and 0 bases, with 15 bases remaining between them. Germline CDR1 is KGHSH and CDR2 is LQKENI. The CDR3 covers 15 residues. The CDR3 loop is CASARDKTSTDTQYF. In nucleotides, the CDR3 is TGTGCCAGCGCCCGGGACAAAACTAGCACAGATACGCAGTATTTT.

V gene TRBV30 combines with J gene TRBJ2-2, with 11 bases that match TRBD2. The V gene end was trimmed by 0 bases and the J gene end by 10 bases; junction bases not matched to a gene: 4. The CDR3 is 14 residues long. The germline V gene has CDR1 GTSNPN and CDR2 SVGIG (reference sequence). The CDR3 sequence is CAWSVLGLAVELFF. CDR3 coding DNA: TGTGCCTGGAGTGTACTGGGACTAGCGGTGGAGCTGTTTTTT.

This chain links TRBV25-1 with TRBJ1-6, with D uncertain. The CDR3 is 11 residues long. The germline CDR1 and CDR2 sequences are MGHDK and SYGVNS. Trimming took off 6 bases at V and 12 bases at J, with 9 bases between the two ends. In DNA form, the CDR3 reads TGTGCCAGCAGAGGAGTGGAACCCCTCCACTTT. Its translation: CASRGVEPLHF.

CDR3 bases: TGTGCCAGCAGTGAGGAGGGCGGCACAGATACGCAGTATTTT. This translates into CASSEEGGTDTQYF. V gene TRBV2 combines with J gene TRBJ2-3; maybe TRBD2 (6 bases). From germline, CDR1 is SNHLY and CDR2 FYNNEI. The V gene lost 3 bases and the J gene lost 1 base, with 8 bases spanning the gap. The CDR3 extends over 14 amino acids.

In its sample, this clone was seen once. The genes are TRBV12-3 or TRBV12-4 and TRBJ2-4; 7 positions match TRBD1. V dropped 10 bases and J dropped 4; count of bases not matched to a gene: 7. The CDR3 contains 13 residues. As DNA, the CDR3 is TGTGCCACCAAGGCCAGGGGGAAAAACATTCAGTACTTC. Translating it yields CATKARGKNIQYF.

This clone was observed a handful of times. The rearrangement links TRBV9 to TRBJ1-2; D is possibly TRBD1 (5 bases). Germline CDR1 SGDLS, CDR2 YYNGEE. This CDR3 comprises 14 residues. The V end lost 0 bases, the J end lost 8 bases, and 14 bases lay between the germline ends. The CDR3 reads CASSVAGGSIGYTF. CDR3 coding DNA: TGTGCCAGCAGCGTAGCGGGGGGGTCGATCGGCTACACCTTC.

This chain connects TRBV5-1 to TRBJ1-5; D uncertain. The CDR3 sequence is 13 residues long. Germline V gene lookup returns CDR1 SGHRS and CDR2 YFSETQ. CDR3 loop: CAPAENSNQPQHF. CDR3 DNA sequence: TGCGCACCCGCGGAAAATAGCAATCAGCCCCAGCATTTT.

The CDR3 sequence is CASRRTGGDRAFF. The CDR3 DNA reads as TGCGCCAGCAGACGGACAGGGGGCGATCGGGCTTTCTTT. The J gene is TRBJ1-1, the V gene TRBV10-1, with 11 bases lining up with TRBD1. The V segment lost 6 bases and the J segment 11 bases; nucleotides outside the gene matches: 8. Germline V gene lookup returns CDR1 WNHNN and CDR2 SYGVQD (reference sequence). The CDR3 covers 13 residues.

The chain joins TRBV7-2 to TRBJ2-1, with D perhaps TRBD2 (6 bases). Trimming removed 3 bases at V and 2 bases at J, with 8 bases between. The CDR3 contains 14 residues. Germline CDR1 and CDR2: SGHTA and FQGNSA. CDR3 DNA sequence: TGTGCCAGCAGCTTCGGGACTCCCTACAATGAGCAGTTCTTC. This translates into CASSFGTPYNEQFF. Complete variable domain (other parts from reference TRBV7-2 and TRBJ2-1): GAGVSQSPSNKVTEKGKDVELRCDPISGHTALYWYRQSLGQGLEFLIYFQGNSAPDKSGLPSDRFSAERTGGSVSTLTIQRTQQEDSAVYLCASSFGTPYNEQFFGPGTRLTVL.